What follows are 8 T cell receptor beta chains derived from one specimen sequenced in a study of blood T cell repertoires in COVID-19. Generated by immunoSEQ multiplex PCR, the TCRdb table keeps only in-frame clones and is missing some. The table has approximately 240,000 clones, roughly 80% seen once. The sequenced sample consisted of peripheral blood. The source of these receptors is a woman in her fifties or sixties with active or convalescent COVID-19.

The chain couples TRBV2 to TRBJ1-2; TRBD1 matches at 8 bases. The CDR3 has 17 amino acids. Germline-derived CDR1 and CDR2 are SNHLY and FYNNEI. With 4 bases clipped from V and 4 bases from J, the junction kept 14 bases outside the gene matches. CDR3 residues: CASSGWGQEPPSYGYTF. In DNA form, the CDR3 reads TGTGCCAGCAGTGGGTGGGGACAGGAGCCTCCAAGCTATGGCTACACCTTC.

This chain links TRBV9 with TRBJ2-7, with 9 bases identical to TRBD1. CDR1 SGDLS and CDR2 YYNGEE come from the germline V gene. Unmatched junction bases numbered 10, after V lost 4 bases and J lost 5 bases. The CDR3 has 15 residues. CDR3: CASSPKGQGNHEQYF. The CDR3 region has the DNA TGTGCCAGCAGCCCTAAGGGACAGGGTAACCACGAGCAGTACTTC.

J is TRBJ1-3 and V is TRBV5-8; tentative D call: TRBD1 (6 bases). Germline V CDR1 and CDR2: SGHTS, YDEGEE. Trimming cost V 3 bases and J 1 base, with 8 bases left between them. This CDR3 region has 14 residues. Written as DNA, the CDR3 is TGTGCCAGCAGCTACGGGACATCTGGAAACACCATATATTTT. It is translated as CASSYGTSGNTIYF.

The gene calls are TRBV5-1 and TRBJ2-3; D not certain. Trimming removed 6 bases at V and 4 bases at J, with 15 bases between. Germline V gene lookup returns CDR1 SGHRS and CDR2 YFSETQ. CDR3 length: 14 residues. The chain's CDR3 is CASKDLSAADTQYF. CDR3 sequence (DNA): TGCGCCAGCAAGGATCTTAGTGCGGCAGATACGCAGTATTTT.

This chain links TRBV3-1 (or the pseudogene TRBV3-2) with TRBJ2-3, with TRBD2 matching over 13 bases. CDR3 length: 18 amino acids. V lost 1 base, J lost 5 bases, and 9 bases stayed unmatched. The V gene's germline CDR1 is LGHDT and CDR2 YNNKEL (reference sequence). The CDR3 DNA follows: TGTGCCAGCAGCCAAGGACTAGCGGGGGGATATAGGGGAGATACGCAGTATTTT. Encoded protein: CASSQGLAGGYRGDTQYF.

This sequence joins TRBV5-5 and TRBJ2-3; 11 positions agree with TRBD2. Germline assignment: CDR1 SGHKS and CDR2 YYEKEE (reference sequence). The CDR3 is 18 residues long. Germline trimming cut 0 bases from V and 4 bases from J; bases unmatched to any gene: 10. CDR3 protein: CASSLVGSGGGVPDTQYF. CDR3 bases: TGTGCCAGCAGCTTGGTTGGTAGCGGGGGGGGAGTCCCAGATACGCAGTATTTT. Full variable domain (rest looked up from reference TRBV5-5 and TRBJ2-3): DAGVTQSPTHLIKTRGQQVTLRCSPISGHKSVSWYQQVLGQGPQFIFQYYEKEERGRGNFPDRFSARQFPNYSSELNVNALLLGDSALYLCASSLVGSGGGVPDTQYFGPGTRLTVL.

The chain carries TRBV5-1 and TRBJ2-5; no firm D call. The CDR3 totals 14 residues. Germline assignment: CDR1 SGHRS and CDR2 YFSETQ. V lost 3 bases and J lost 0, with 9 bases in between. CDR3 sequence reads: CASSYSSHQETQYF. The CDR3, as DNA: TGCGCCAGCAGCTACAGCAGTCACCAAGAGACCCAGTACTTC.

Concerning this clone itself: Its ends do not fully match the called genes, so a read error is possible. The rearrangement uses TRBV6-1 and TRBJ2-3, with unresolved D. This CDR3 contains 14 residues. Per the germline V gene, CDR1 is MNHNS and CDR2 is SASEGT. This chain's CDR3 is CASREEIGTDTQYF. As DNA, the CDR3 is TGTGCCAGCAGGGAAGAAATAGGCACAGATACGCAGTATTTT.